Listed below are T cell receptor beta chains from one sample, sequenced in a study of blood T cells in healthy people across ages. TCRdb used MiXCR to reprocess the 5' RACE reads, holding one entry per CDR3 protein. The sample holds 780,000 or so distinct CDR3 sequences; roughly 50% are singletons and the top ten take approximately 40%. The sample was blood. The receptors come from a man aged 80 or over in good health. CDR3s include the opening cysteine and the closing phenylalanine or tryptophan. Fields, in order: D gene, clone size, V gene, J gene, CDR3 protein, CDR3 DNA. A D gene is named only where the DNA matches it firmly. Size values are once, few and many counts, or a class for expanded clones, and some rows have none.

d_gene: -; abundance: -; v_gene: TRBV12-3/TRBV12-4; j_gene: TRBJ2-7; CDR3aa: CASSLTGPRYEQYF; CDR3nt: TGTGCCAGCAGTTTAACAGGGCCTCGCTACGAGCAGTACTTC
d_gene: TRBD1; abundance: -; v_gene: TRBV27; j_gene: TRBJ1-4; CDR3aa: CASTPSGGYEKLFF; CDR3nt: TGTGCCAGCACGCCCTCAGGGGGTTACGAAAAACTGTTTTTT
d_gene: -; abundance: -; v_gene: TRBV20-1; j_gene: TRBJ2-1; CDR3aa: CSLGRPVEFF; CDR3nt: TGCAGTTTGGGGCGTCCCGTGGAGTTCTTC
d_gene: -; abundance: -; v_gene: TRBV30; j_gene: TRBJ2-5; CDR3aa: CAWSDRETQYF; CDR3nt: TGTGCCTGGAGTGATAGAGAGACCCAGTACTTC
d_gene: TRBD2; abundance: few; v_gene: TRBV18; j_gene: TRBJ2-1; CDR3aa: CASSLDGLAGAEQFF; CDR3nt: TGTGCCAGCTCACTGGATGGACTAGCGGGGGCTGAGCAGTTCTTC
d_gene: -; abundance: -; v_gene: TRBV12-3/TRBV12-4; j_gene: TRBJ1-2; CDR3aa: CASSLRQADGYTF; CDR3nt: TGTGCCAGCAGTCTGAGACAGGCGGATGGCTACACCTTC
d_gene: -; abundance: -; v_gene: TRBV4-1; j_gene: TRBJ2-4; CDR3aa: CASSPPDIPRSYERYF; CDR3nt: TGCGCCAGCAGCCCTCCGGACATACCTCGTTCCTACGAGCGGTACTTC
d_gene: -; abundance: few; v_gene: TRBV6-2/TRBV6-3; j_gene: TRBJ2-1; CDR3aa: CASSVRRKGNEQFF; CDR3nt: TGTGCCAGCAGTGTGCGTCGTAAGGGGAATGAGCAGTTCTTC
d_gene: -; abundance: -; v_gene: TRBV29-1; j_gene: TRBJ1-3; CDR3aa: CSVERTRPSGNTIYF; CDR3nt: TGCAGCGTTGAGAGGACTCGGCCCTCGGGAAACACCATATATTTT
d_gene: -; abundance: few; v_gene: TRBV28; j_gene: TRBJ2-4; CDR3aa: CASSPPGRSIQYF; CDR3nt: TGTGCCAGCAGTCCCCCAGGACGGTCCATTCAGTACTTC
d_gene: TRBD1; abundance: -; v_gene: TRBV7-2; j_gene: TRBJ1-1; CDR3aa: CASSPQGVRMNTEAFF; CDR3nt: TGTGCCAGCAGCCCACAGGGGGTCCGGATGAACACTGAAGCTTTCTTT
d_gene: -; abundance: -; v_gene: TRBV12-3/TRBV12-4; j_gene: TRBJ2-1; CDR3aa: CASSPDPGRWYNEQFF; CDR3nt: TGTGCCAGCAGCCCCGACCCAGGGAGGTGGTACAATGAGCAGTTCTTC
d_gene: -; abundance: many; v_gene: TRBV5-1; j_gene: TRBJ2-1; CDR3aa: CASSLALYNEQFF; CDR3nt: TGCGCCAGCAGCTTGGCCCTGTACAATGAGCAGTTCTTC
d_gene: -; abundance: -; v_gene: TRBV28; j_gene: TRBJ2-2; CDR3aa: CASSSLPGTGELFF; CDR3nt: TGTGCCAGCAGTTCCCTCCCGGGGACCGGGGAGCTGTTTTTT
d_gene: TRBD2; abundance: -; v_gene: TRBV5-6; j_gene: TRBJ2-5; CDR3aa: CASSSTSGSVKETQYF; CDR3nt: TGTGCCAGCAGCTCCACTAGCGGGAGCGTAAAAGAGACCCAGTACTTC